This T cell receptor (beta chain) was sequenced for a study of T cells in Graves' hyperthyroidism and ophthalmopathy. The sample holds a few counts of this clonotype. Its antigen is as yet unknown. Findings of the study overall: Prediction of ophthalmopathy progression came a median about 6 months pre-onset.

V dropped 3 bases and J dropped 3; count of bases not matched to a gene: 12. The CDR3 totals 19 residues. CDR1 and CDR2 (germline): ENHRY, SYGVKD. It was uncontrolled infection, other autoimmune disease, pregnancy or lactation that excluded patients. Amplified TCR beta CDR3 regions derived from RNA transcripts. TCR CDR3 underwent first-round RT-PCR with the HTBI primer set. MiXCR, run by TCRdb on the multiplex PCR reads, gives a single entry per CDR3 protein. This table has about 290,000 distinct CDR3 sequences, roughly 17% appearing once. The specimen was blood. The chain carries TRBV10-3 and TRBJ2-1, with TRBD2 matching over 12 bases. The sequence came from a man younger than 45 with Graves' hyperthyroidism. In DNA, the CDR3 is TGTGCCATCAGTGAAGGCGGGCTAGCGGGAGGGCTTTTCTACAATGAGCAGTTCTTC. As protein: CAISEGGLAGGLFYNEQFF.